This TCR beta chain came from a study of T cells in Graves' hyperthyroidism and ophthalmopathy. Study-wide results and caveats: Ophthalmopathy was separated from stable hyperthyroidism by a 13 V-J model.

RNA transcripts yielded amplified TCR beta CDR3 regions. A first-round RT-PCR of the TCR CDR3 used the HTBI primer set. TCRdb analysed the multiplex PCR reads with MiXCR anew, one entry per CDR3 protein. Here the sample spans roughly 560,000 distinct CDR3 sequences, approximately 15% being singletons. This CDR3 has 13 residues. Germline CDR1 is LGHNT and CDR2 is FRNRAP. Concerning this clonotype itself: Antigen: not known. This may be a read error, as it is one base from a much larger clone.

The study left out patients who had uncontrolled infection, other autoimmune disease, pregnancy or lactation. The PBMCs studied were ones that came from 10 ml fresh peripheral blood. Sequences were obtained from blood. The chain combines TRBV12-5 with TRBJ2-7; D is uncertain. The sequence came from a woman between 40 and 50 years old with Graves' ophthalmopathy. CDR3 DNA: TGTGCTAGTGGCCTCGGGCTGAAGGGCGAGAAGTACTTC. Translated, it gives CASGLGLKGEKYF. Full variable domain (rest looked up from reference TRBV12-5 and TRBJ2-7): DARVTQTPRHKVTEMGQEVTMRCQPILGHNTVFWYRQTMMQGLELLAYFRNRAPLDDSGMPKDRFSAEMPDATLATLKIQPSEPRDSAVYFCASGLGLKGEKYFGPGTRLTVT.